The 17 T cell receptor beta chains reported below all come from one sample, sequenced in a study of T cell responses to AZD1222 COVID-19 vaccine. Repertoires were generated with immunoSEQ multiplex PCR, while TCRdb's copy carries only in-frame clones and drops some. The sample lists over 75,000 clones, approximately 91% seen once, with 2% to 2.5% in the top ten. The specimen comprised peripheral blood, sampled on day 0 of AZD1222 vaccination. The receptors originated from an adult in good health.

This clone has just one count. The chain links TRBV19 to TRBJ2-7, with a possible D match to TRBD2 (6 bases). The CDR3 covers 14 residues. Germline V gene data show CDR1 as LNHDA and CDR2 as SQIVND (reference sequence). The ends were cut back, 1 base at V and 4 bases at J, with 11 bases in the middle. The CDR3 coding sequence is TGTGCCAGTAGTATAGCGCTAGCGTCTTACGAGCAGTACTTC. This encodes CASSIALASYEQYF.

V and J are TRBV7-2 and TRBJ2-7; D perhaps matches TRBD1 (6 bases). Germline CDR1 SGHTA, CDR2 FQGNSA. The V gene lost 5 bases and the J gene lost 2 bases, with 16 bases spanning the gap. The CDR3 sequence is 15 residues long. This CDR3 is CASSRSRGRAYEQYF. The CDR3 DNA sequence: TGTGCCAGCAGCCGTTCAAGGGGGAGAGCCTACGAGCAGTACTTC. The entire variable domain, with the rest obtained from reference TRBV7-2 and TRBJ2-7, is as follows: GAGVSQSPSNKVTEKGKDVELRCDPISGHTALYWYRQSLGQGLEFLIYFQGNSAPDKSGLPSDRFSAERTGGSVSTLTIQRTQQEDSAVYLCASSRSRGRAYEQYFGPGTRLTVT.

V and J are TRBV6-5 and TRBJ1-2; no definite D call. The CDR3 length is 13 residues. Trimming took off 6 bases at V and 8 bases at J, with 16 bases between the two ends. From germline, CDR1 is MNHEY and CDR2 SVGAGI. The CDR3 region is CASSIGRHAGYTF. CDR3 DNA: TGTGCCAGCAGCATCGGACGGCACGCGGGCTACACCTTC.

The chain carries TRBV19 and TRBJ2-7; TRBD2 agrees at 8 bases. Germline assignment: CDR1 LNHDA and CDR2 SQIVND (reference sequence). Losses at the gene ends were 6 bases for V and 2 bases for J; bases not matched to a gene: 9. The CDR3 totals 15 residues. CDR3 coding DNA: TGTGCCAGTAGAACGAGCGGGAGTTGGACCTACGAGCAGTACTTC. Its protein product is CASRTSGSWTYEQYF.

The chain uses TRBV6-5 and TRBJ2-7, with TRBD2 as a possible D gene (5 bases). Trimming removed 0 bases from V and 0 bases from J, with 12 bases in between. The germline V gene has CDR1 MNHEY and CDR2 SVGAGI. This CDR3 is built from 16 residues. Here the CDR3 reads CASSYSKLGSSYEQYF. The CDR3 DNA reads TGTGCCAGCAGTTACTCCAAGTTAGGGAGCTCCTACGAGCAGTACTTC.

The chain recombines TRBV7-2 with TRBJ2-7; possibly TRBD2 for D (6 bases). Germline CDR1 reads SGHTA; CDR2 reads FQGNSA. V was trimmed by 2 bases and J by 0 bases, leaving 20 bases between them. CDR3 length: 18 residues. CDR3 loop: CASSLKAREAESSYEQYF. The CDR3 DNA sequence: TGTGCCAGCAGCTTAAAGGCCAGGGAGGCCGAGAGCTCCTACGAGCAGTACTTC.

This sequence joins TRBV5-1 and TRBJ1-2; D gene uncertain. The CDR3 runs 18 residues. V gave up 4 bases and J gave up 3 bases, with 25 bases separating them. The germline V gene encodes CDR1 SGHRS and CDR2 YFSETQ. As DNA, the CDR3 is TGCGCCAGCAGCGCATCTGAGGTGACACACCCTGCGGACTATGGCTACACCTTC. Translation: CASSASEVTHPADYGYTF.

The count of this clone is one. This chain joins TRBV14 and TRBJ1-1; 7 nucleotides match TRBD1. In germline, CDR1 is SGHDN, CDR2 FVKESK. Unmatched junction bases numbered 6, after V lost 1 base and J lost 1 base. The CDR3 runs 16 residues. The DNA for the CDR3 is TGTGCCAGCAGCCAAGTTCCGGGACAGACGAACACTGAAGCTTTCTTT. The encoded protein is CASSQVPGQTNTEAFF.

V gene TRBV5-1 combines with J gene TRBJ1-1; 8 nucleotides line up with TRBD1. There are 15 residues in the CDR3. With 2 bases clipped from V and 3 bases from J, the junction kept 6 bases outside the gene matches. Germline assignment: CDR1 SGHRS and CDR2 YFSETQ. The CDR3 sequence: CASSFQGAEDTEAFF. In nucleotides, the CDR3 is TGCGCCAGCAGCTTCCAGGGGGCGGAGGACACTGAAGCTTTCTTT.

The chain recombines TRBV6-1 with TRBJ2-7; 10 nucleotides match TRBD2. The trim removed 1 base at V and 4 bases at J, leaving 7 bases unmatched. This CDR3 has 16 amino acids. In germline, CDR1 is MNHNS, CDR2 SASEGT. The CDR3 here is CASSEGLAGAGYEQYF. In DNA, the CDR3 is TGTGCCAGCAGTGAAGGCCTAGCGGGAGCGGGGTACGAGCAGTACTTC.

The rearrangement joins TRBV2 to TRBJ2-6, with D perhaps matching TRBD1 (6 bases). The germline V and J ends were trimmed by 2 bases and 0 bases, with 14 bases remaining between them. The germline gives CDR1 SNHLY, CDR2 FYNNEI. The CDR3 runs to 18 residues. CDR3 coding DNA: TGTGCCAGCAGTGAACCGTTGGGACAATTCTCTGGGGCCAACGTCCTGACTTTC. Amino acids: CASSEPLGQFSGANVLTF.

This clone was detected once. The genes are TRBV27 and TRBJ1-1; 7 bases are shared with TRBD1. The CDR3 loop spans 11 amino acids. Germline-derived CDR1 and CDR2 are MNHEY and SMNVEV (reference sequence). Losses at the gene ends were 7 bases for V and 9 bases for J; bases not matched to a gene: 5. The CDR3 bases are TGTGCCAGCACCGGGGGACAGCAAGCTTTCTTT. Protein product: CASTGGQQAFF.

Here the CDR3 reads CASSPQGINQPQHF. The DNA for the CDR3 is TGTGCCAGCTCACCACAGGGGATCAATCAGCCCCAGCATTTT. The chain couples TRBV18 to TRBJ1-5; D possibly corresponds to TRBD1 (5 bases). Trimming shortened V by 1 base and J by 3 bases, and 7 bases separated the two germline ends. This CDR3 contains 14 residues. Germline V lookup: CDR1 KGHSH, CDR2 LQKENI.

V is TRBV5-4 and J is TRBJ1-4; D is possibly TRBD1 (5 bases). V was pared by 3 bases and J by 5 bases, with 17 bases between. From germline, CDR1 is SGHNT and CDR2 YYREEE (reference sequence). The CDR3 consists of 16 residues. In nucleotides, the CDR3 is TGTGCCAGCAGCTCTGGCGGGGGAGGGGCCAATGAAAAACTGTTTTTT. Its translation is CASSSGGGGANEKLFF.

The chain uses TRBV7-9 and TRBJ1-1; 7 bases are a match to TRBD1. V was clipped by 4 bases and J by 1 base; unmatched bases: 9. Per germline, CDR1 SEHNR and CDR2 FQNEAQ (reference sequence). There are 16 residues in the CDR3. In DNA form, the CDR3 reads TGTGCCAGCAGCTCCCTAGGGGGACAGCCGAACACTGAAGCTTTCTTT. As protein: CASSSLGGQPNTEAFF. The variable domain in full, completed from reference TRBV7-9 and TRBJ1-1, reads DTGVSQNPRHKITKRGQNVTFRCDPISEHNRLYWYRQTLGQGPEFLTYFQNEAQLEKSRLLSDRFSAERPKGSFSTLEIQRTEQGDSAMYLCASSSLGGQPNTEAFFGQGTRLTVV.

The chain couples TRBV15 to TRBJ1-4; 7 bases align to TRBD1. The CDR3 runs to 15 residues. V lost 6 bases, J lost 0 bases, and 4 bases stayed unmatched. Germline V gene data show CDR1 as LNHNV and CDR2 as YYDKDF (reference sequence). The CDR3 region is CATSTTGATNEKLFF. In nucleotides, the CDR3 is TGTGCCACCAGTACCACAGGGGCAACTAATGAAAAACTGTTTTTT.

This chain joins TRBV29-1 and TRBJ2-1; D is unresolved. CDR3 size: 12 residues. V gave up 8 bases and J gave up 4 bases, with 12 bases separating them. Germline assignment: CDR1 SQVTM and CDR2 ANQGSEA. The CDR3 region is CSLHMGYNEQFF. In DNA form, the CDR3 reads TGCAGCTTACATATGGGATACAATGAGCAGTTCTTC.